The next 30 T cell receptor beta chains were all read from a single sample in a study of regulatory dendritic cells for organ transplantation. CFSE-labeled sorted T cells met regulatory or mature dendritic cells for over 4 days. The assay was immunoSEQ multiplex PCR, and TCRdb's table has in-frame clones only and misses some. This sample yields some 12,000 clones, of which 62% are seen a single time; 0.9% to 1.5% belongs to the top ten. The antigens of these receptors remain unknown. The sequenced sample consisted of naive CD8+ T cells from blood cultured with dendritic cells. As to subset: CD45RA+ naive T cells. The source is a human donor in good health.

The chain recombines TRBV7-6 with TRBJ1-6; 7 nucleotides line up with TRBD1. Germline CDR1 and CDR2: SGHVS and FNYEAQ. The length of the CDR3 is 16 residues. Trimming took 1 base from V and 7 from J; bases not matched to a gene: 7. The CDR3 DNA is TGTGCCAGCAGCTTAGGTCCGGCAGGGGGAAATTCACCCCTCCACTTT. Translating gives CASSLGPAGGNSPLHF.

This clone was counted only a few times. The chain carries TRBV5-1 and TRBJ2-1; 7 bases fit TRBD2. V trimming: 1 base; J trimming: 12 bases; junction bases outside the gene matches: 13. Germline loops: CDR1 SGHRS, CDR2 YFSETQ. CDR3 length: 15 residues. This CDR3 is CASSLSLASGEGQFF. The CDR3 bases are TGCGCCAGCAGCTTGTCGTTGGCTAGCGGAGAGGGGCAGTTCTTC.

The rearrangement links TRBV13 to TRBJ2-1; perhaps TRBD1 as D (6 bases). The CDR3 runs 16 residues. Trimming took off 4 bases at V and 0 bases at J, with 13 bases between the two ends. Germline values: CDR1 PRHDT, CDR2 FYEKMQ (reference sequence). CDR3 coding DNA: TGTGCCAGCAGCTCCCTTAGGGGGTCCTCCTACAATGAGCAGTTCTTC. Its protein is CASSSLRGSSYNEQFF.

V is TRBV25-1 and J is TRBJ2-1; D is unclear. The CDR3 spans 15 residues. Per the germline V gene, CDR1 is MGHDK and CDR2 is SYGVNS. V was clipped by 3 bases and J by 4 bases, with 13 bases between them. The CDR3 here is CASSDPHRPYNEQFF. As DNA, the CDR3 is TGTGCCAGCAGTGACCCCCACAGACCATACAATGAGCAGTTCTTC.

As concerns this clone: One junction end disagrees with the germline gene, perhaps due to a read error. This sequence joins TRBV7-9 and TRBJ2-5; TRBD2 matches 11 bases. This CDR3 contains 15 residues. Germline lookup yields CDR1 SEHNR and CDR2 FQNEAQ (reference sequence). The CDR3 DNA is TGTGCCAGCAGCACTAGCGGGGGCATAAAAGAGACTCAGTACTTC. Translating gives CASSTSGGIKETQYF. The full variable domain, with the rest looked up from reference TRBV7-9 and TRBJ2-5, is DTGVSQNPRHKITKRGQNVTFRCDPISEHNRLYWYRQTLGQGPEFLTYFQNEAQLEKSRLLSDRFSAERPKGSFSTLEIQRTEQGDSAMYLCASSTSGGIKETQYFGPGTRLLVL.

The chain uses TRBV6-5 and TRBJ2-5, with D unclear. CDR1 is MNHEY, CDR2 SVGAGI, per germline. CDR3 size: 12 residues. V was clipped by 2 bases and J by 3 bases, with 4 bases between them. For the CDR3, the DNA is TGTGCCAGCAGTTACGCAGAAGAGACCCAGTACTTC. Translated: CASSYAEETQYF.

This chain connects TRBV5-5 to TRBJ2-2; 8 bases line up with TRBD1. With V trimmed by 0 bases and J by 4 bases, 14 bases remained unmatched. CDR3 size: 19 residues. Per the germline V gene, CDR1 is SGHKS and CDR2 is YYEKEE (reference sequence). The CDR3 sequence: CASSLGQGPSSVSTGELFF. The CDR3 DNA follows: TGTGCCAGCAGCTTGGGACAGGGGCCGTCTAGCGTCTCCACCGGGGAGCTGTTTTTT.

The rearrangement joins TRBV9 to TRBJ2-3; TRBD2 matches 10 bases. Trimming at V came to 0 bases and at J to 6 bases, leaving 13 bases not matched to a gene. There are 18 residues in the CDR3. The germline CDR1 and CDR2 sequences are SGDLS and YYNGEE. The CDR3 coding sequence is TGTGCCAGCAGCGTAGCTACGAGCAGCGGGGGGGCAGGGGATACGCAGTATTTT. Its translation: CASSVATSSGGAGDTQYF. The whole variable domain, filled in from reference TRBV9 and TRBJ2-3, reads DSGVTQTPKHLITATGQRVTLRCSPRSGDLSVYWYQQSLDQGLQFLIQYYNGEERAKGNILERFSAQQFPDLHSELNLSSLELGDSALYFCASSVATSSGGAGDTQYFGPGTRLTVL.

The V and J genes are TRBV9 and TRBJ2-5; perhaps TRBD1 as D (6 bases). Trimming took off 4 bases at V and 1 base at J, with 14 bases between the two ends. Germline lookup yields CDR1 SGDLS and CDR2 YYNGEE. The CDR3 loop spans 15 amino acids. The CDR3: CASSKLWTVQETQYF. CDR3 in DNA: TGTGCCAGCAGCAAACTTTGGACAGTCCAAGAGACCCAGTACTTC.

V and J are TRBV6-5 and TRBJ1-3; D is unresolved. The V gene lost 0 bases and the J gene lost 4 bases, with 10 bases spanning the gap. Looked up from germline, CDR1 is MNHEY and CDR2 is SVGAGI. This CDR3 spans 15 amino acids. The CDR3 DNA sequence: TGTGCCAGCAGTTACTCGATACGAGGCGGAAACACCATATATTTT. It translates to CASSYSIRGGNTIYF.

This chain links TRBV5-4 with TRBJ2-5, with 9 positions matching TRBD1. Germline V gives CDR1 SGHNT, CDR2 YYREEE (reference sequence). This CDR3 has 19 residues. With 0 bases clipped from V and 5 bases from J, the junction kept 17 bases outside the gene matches. The CDR3 nucleotides read TGTGCCAGCAGCTTGGTCTCGGGACAGGGTGTTGTCCAGAGGGAGACCCAGTACTTC. It yields the protein CASSLVSGQGVVQRETQYF. Full variable domain (rest looked up from reference TRBV5-4 and TRBJ2-5): ETGVTQSPTHLIKTRGQQVTLRCSSQSGHNTVSWYQQALGQGPQFIFQYYREEENGRGNFPPRFSGLQFPNYSSELNVNALELDDSALYLCASSLVSGQGVVQRETQYFGPGTRLLVL.

This chain uses TRBV2 with TRBJ1-5; 7 nucleotides match TRBD1. The ends lost 4 bases at V and 2 bases at J; junction bases unmatched: 5. From germline, CDR1 is SNHLY and CDR2 FYNNEI. This CDR3 is 15 amino acids long. The DNA for the CDR3 is TGTGCCAGCAGTGTGCCAGGGGGAGGCAATCAGCCCCAGCATTTT. Amino acids: CASSVPGGGNQPQHF.

The chain links TRBV5-6 to TRBJ1-1; a weak D match, TRBD1 (5 bases). Looked up from germline, CDR1 is SGHDT and CDR2 is YYEEEE. Deletions cut 6 bases from V and 1 base from J, with 19 bases between. The CDR3 consists of 16 residues. The DNA for the CDR3 is TGTGCCAGCACGTGGGGGAGGGCACCAACGAACACTGAAGCTTTCTTT. As protein: CASTWGRAPTNTEAFF.

The chain links TRBV11-2 to TRBJ2-7; D perhaps matches TRBD1 (7 bases). Trimming left V 0 bases short and J 3 bases short, with 9 bases between. CDR1 and CDR2 (germline): SGHAT, FQNNGV. This CDR3 is built from 14 residues. In DNA, the CDR3 is TGTGCCAGCAGCTTAGATCAGGGGGGCTACGAGCAGTACTTC. It codes for CASSLDQGGYEQYF.

This rearrangement joins TRBV19 to TRBJ2-5; possible D gene TRBD2, 7 bases. Germline lookup yields CDR1 LNHDA and CDR2 SQIVND (reference sequence). CDR3 length: 14 amino acids. Trimming shortened V by 3 bases and J by 4 bases, and 12 bases separated the two germline ends. For the CDR3, the DNA is TGTGCCAGTAGTATCCGGGGGGCGGTAGAGACCCAGTACTTC. This codes for CASSIRGAVETQYF.

This clone has only a few counts. V is TRBV27 and J is TRBJ2-5; no definite D call. Trimming removed 3 bases at V and 7 bases at J, with 6 bases between. The length of the CDR3 is 11 residues. In germline, CDR1 is MNHEY, CDR2 SMNVEV (reference sequence). CDR3 amino acids: CASSFPPTQYF. CDR3 DNA: TGTGCCAGCAGTTTCCCTCCGACCCAGTACTTC.

This clone was counted between two and nine times. The chain employs TRBV11-2 and TRBJ2-5; TRBD2 might be the D (6 bases). The CDR3 runs to 15 residues. The V gene's germline CDR1 is SGHAT and CDR2 FQNNGV. Trimming stripped 0 bases from V and 2 bases from J, with 10 bases between. The CDR3 region is CASSLDPSAQETQYF. The CDR3 nucleotides read TGTGCCAGCAGCTTAGATCCTAGCGCTCAAGAGACCCAGTACTTC.

The rearrangement uses TRBV21-1 and TRBJ1-1. TRBV21-1 is a listed pseudogene. This CDR3 has 13 amino acids. Written as DNA, the CDR3 is TGTGCCAGCAGCACTCCCGGGGACACTGAAGCTTTCTTT. Translation: CASSTPGDTEAFF.

V usage is TRBV4-2 and J usage is TRBJ1-6, with D perhaps TRBD1 (6 bases). Germline V CDR1 and CDR2: LGHNA, YNFKEQ. The CDR3 is 15 amino acids. With 0 bases removed from V and 6 bases from J, the gap between germline ends came to 9 bases. In DNA form, the CDR3 reads TGTGCCAGCAGCCAAGATTTACAGGGTAATTCACCCCTCCACTTT. This gives the protein CASSQDLQGNSPLHF.

J is TRBJ2-3 and V is TRBV15, with 8 bases lining up with TRBD2. The J segment lost 4 bases and the V segment lost 5 bases, leaving 8 bases of the junction unmatched. Per germline, CDR1 LNHNV and CDR2 YYDKDF (reference sequence). The CDR3 has 15 amino acids. The CDR3 sequence: CATSDGGAGADTQYF. DNA for the CDR3: TGTGCCACCAGCGACGGGGGGGCTGGCGCAGATACGCAGTATTTT.

The chain recombines TRBV9 with TRBJ2-1, with 9 bases lining up with TRBD1. The CDR3 totals 14 residues. Germline lookup yields CDR1 SGDLS and CDR2 YYNGEE. J was trimmed by 7 bases and V by 2 bases; bases with no gene match: 4. This CDR3 is CASSVGQGGNEQFF. The CDR3 DNA is TGTGCCAGCAGCGTGGGACAGGGTGGAAATGAGCAGTTCTTC. The variable domain in full, completed from reference TRBV9 and TRBJ2-1, reads DSGVTQTPKHLITATGQRVTLRCSPRSGDLSVYWYQQSLDQGLQFLIQYYNGEERAKGNILERFSAQQFPDLHSELNLSSLELGDSALYFCASSVGQGGNEQFFGPGTRLTVL.

The chain combines TRBV5-5 with TRBJ2-2; D not certain. The CDR3 covers 15 residues. V lost 2 bases to trimming and J lost 6 bases, with 14 bases between them. Per germline, CDR1 SGHKS and CDR2 YYEKEE (reference sequence). CDR3 nucleotides: TGTGCCAGCAGCTTCGAAGCGCTACTTTCCGGGGAGCTGTTTTTT. Protein: CASSFEALLSGELFF.

A few counts support this clone. This rearrangement joins TRBV5-1 to TRBJ2-7; TRBD2 matches at 7 bases. Germline V gene data show CDR1 as SGHRS and CDR2 as YFSETQ. The CDR3 contains 15 residues. V trimming: 0 bases; J trimming: 0 bases; junction bases outside the gene matches: 3. The chain's CDR3 is CASSLGEGNSYEQYF. The CDR3 region has the DNA TGCGCCAGCAGCTTGGGGGAGGGGAACTCCTACGAGCAGTACTTC.

Only one count was recorded for this clone. The chain employs TRBV5-1 and TRBJ1-3; 8 bases line up with TRBD1. CDR3 length equals 17 residues. From germline, CDR1 is SGHRS and CDR2 YFSETQ. V shed 0 bases, J shed 0 bases, and the junction held 5 bases outside the gene matches. The CDR3: CASSLDPGQASGNTIYF. As DNA, the CDR3 is TGCGCCAGCAGCTTGGATCCGGGACAGGCCTCTGGAAACACCATATATTTT.

The chain uses TRBV27 and TRBJ2-1, with D tentatively TRBD1 (6 bases). Germline V gene sequence: CDR1 MNHEY, CDR2 SMNVEV (reference sequence). CDR3 size: 17 residues. Trimming removed 6 bases at V and 2 bases at J, with 20 bases between. The CDR3 protein is CASSLRPYRDPYNEQFF. As DNA, the CDR3 is TGTGCCAGCAGCTTACGACCCTACAGGGACCCCTACAATGAGCAGTTCTTC.

The chain is built from TRBV15 and TRBJ1-2, with D tentatively TRBD1 (6 bases). V was trimmed by 3 bases and J by 8 bases, leaving 16 bases between them. This CDR3 is built from 14 residues. Germline lookup yields CDR1 LNHNV and CDR2 YYDKDF (reference sequence). The CDR3 region is CATSSPTGRNGYTF. The CDR3 DNA is TGTGCCACCAGCAGTCCTACAGGGAGAAACGGCTACACCTTC.

The CDR3 nucleotides read TGTGCCAGCAGCTCTTGGGAGGGGCCAGAGACCCAGTACTTC. It codes for CASSSWEGPETQYF. V usage is TRBV7-9 and J usage is TRBJ2-5, with 7 bases aligning to TRBD2. CDR1 and CDR2 from the germline V gene are SEHNR and FQNEAQ (reference sequence). The CDR3 has 14 residues. Unmatched junction bases numbered 6, after V lost 4 bases and J lost 4 bases.

This clone was picked up a small number of times. The rearrangement links TRBV7-3 to TRBJ2-2; 7 bases map to TRBD1. With 5 bases clipped from V and 0 bases from J, the junction kept 6 bases outside the gene matches. CDR1 is SGHTA and CDR2 is FQGTGA in the germline V gene. The CDR3 loop spans 16 amino acids. Written as DNA, the CDR3 is TGTGCCAGCAGCCCTCGGGACAGATCGAACACCGGGGAGCTGTTTTTT. Its translation: CASSPRDRSNTGELFF. The complete variable domain, with remaining parts taken from reference TRBV7-3 and TRBJ2-2, reads GAGVSQTPSNKVTEKGKYVELRCDPISGHTALYWYRQSLGQGPEFLIYFQGTGAADDSGLPNDRFFAVRPEGSVSTLKIQRTERGDSAVYLCASSPRDRSNTGELFFGEGSRLTVL.

The chain joins TRBV6-5 to TRBJ2-7; TRBD2 aligns across 13 bases. The CDR3 has 15 amino acids. The ends lost 7 bases at V and 2 bases at J; junction bases unmatched: 5. Germline-derived CDR1 and CDR2 are MNHEY and SVGAGI. The CDR3 region is CASKEGLAGTYEQYF. The CDR3 DNA follows: TGTGCCAGCAAGGAGGGACTAGCGGGGACCTACGAGCAGTACTTC.

V and J are TRBV7-9 and TRBJ2-1; D is perhaps TRBD2 (5 bases). Looked up from germline, CDR1 is SEHNR and CDR2 is FQNEAQ (reference sequence). V lost 2 bases and J 6 bases, leaving 11 bases between the germline ends. The CDR3 consists of 14 residues. The chain's CDR3 is CASSLTGYGNEQFF. The DNA of the CDR3 is TGTGCCAGCAGCTTAACGGGGTATGGCAATGAGCAGTTCTTC.